The present entry profiles one T cell receptor (beta chain) with its context. This clone's antigen is unknown. Per-base quality was not reported, and no clone a single base away is much larger than it. TCR beta CDR3 regions were amplified from RNA transcripts for repertoire sequencing. The first round of RT-PCR was done with HTBI primers and the Qiagen OneStep RT-PCR kit, and was followed by a second round of multiplex PCR, then size selection and purification. Libraries were sequenced paired-end with 100 bp reads on an Illumina HiSeq2000. Per the original workflow: Reads were processed with SOAPnuke, discarding reads with adapters, uncalled bases, mean Phred below 15, or no exact constant-primer or identifier match. COPE v1.2.5 was used to merge the high-quality paired reads. Clonotypes were defined as unique nucleotide sequences and were aligned to IMGT TRB V, D and J references using MiTCR v1.1. Analysis was restricted to V-J combinations with a frequency above 0.0001, which covered roughly 99% of repertoires. For each V-J combination, a TCR clonal expansion and chaos score was defined as F50 clonal expansion divided by the chaos observed in the TCRdist matrix. Features were reduced by Welch's t-statistics and random forest to approximately 12 V-J combinations, which fed a naive Bayes classifier. Thyroid-blood repertoire similarity was quantified with the Morisita-Horn index. Starting from the raw public reads, TCRdb applied fastp trimming at Q25, assembled clones with MiXCR and retained in-frame beta chains. Duplicate CDR3 protein sequences are folded into a single record with the most common DNA and genes. The authors' filters were not applied to this entry. In this sample the table shows approximately 480,000 distinct CDR3 sequences, approximately 15% of which occur a single time. Jointly, the top ten make up about 10% of the sample.

This record belongs to a study of Graves' ophthalmopathy and Graves' hyperthyroidism (dated by TCRdb to the late 2010s). The study in broad terms: Peripheral blood was collected at initial diagnosis, before any treatment. TCR beta repertoire signatures were used to distinguish Graves' ophthalmopathy from Graves' hyperthyroidism and to predict progression to ophthalmopathy. In total, some 140 blood samples were TCR-sequenced: around 42 ophthalmopathy, some 72 hyperthyroidism and approximately 17 hyperthyroidism-to-ophthalmopathy patients. To explore V-J signatures that distinguish ophthalmopathy from hyperthyroidism, a discovery set of under 110 patients was enrolled, made up of some 41 with ophthalmopathy and some 60 with stable hyperthyroidism. The independent validation cohort included about 19 hyperthyroidism patients plus 17 patients who later progressed from hyperthyroidism to ophthalmopathy. T-cell repertoires of thyroid tissue and blood were compared in 5 or 6 hyperthyroidism patients. Following sample collection, hyperthyroidism patients were given methimazole at a starting dose of 30 mg daily, and ophthalmopathy patients were given high-dose intravenous methylprednisolone. The 100 or so discovery patients were divided at random into training and test sets in a 7:3 ratio.

Ophthalmopathy patients had moderately to severely active disease, Clinical Activity Score of at least 3, NOSPECS grade of at least 4, and disease duration under 3 months. Anyone with other autoimmune diseases, uncontrolled infections, pregnancy or lactation was excluded from the study. Diagnosis relied on clinical symptoms, serum thyroxine, TRAb, thyroid ultrasound and orbital computed tomography. Using Ficoll-Paque density gradient centrifugation, PBMCs were isolated from 10 ml of fresh peripheral blood. Total RNA was extracted with Trizol reagent and quality-checked on an Agilent 2100 Bioanalyzer. As encoded in the germline V gene, CDR1 is SGHRS while CDR2 is YFSETQ. The CDR3 sequence holds 14 residues, the cysteine and phenylalanine included. The sequence is cut down to CDR3 DNA, 42 bases in frame from base 1. At the junction V is shortened by 0 bases and J by 4 bases, with 10 bases in between.

Here is what the overall study found, with its caveats: In validation, the model predicted ophthalmopathy progression with about 71% sensitivity and approximately 75% specificity; roughly 11 predicted patients were CT-confirmed with GO in a median of approximately six months. Among expanded thyroid clonotypes with frequency above 0.001, most also showed up in blood, which suggests that blood repertoires may reflect the thyroid immune response. In cross-validation, the 13-signature model distinguished ophthalmopathy from stable hyperthyroidism with roughly 90% sensitivity and nearly 82% specificity, and in the test set the corresponding values were about 80% and 75%. No statistical method was used to predetermine the sample size, and group allocation was not hidden from the investigators.

The sample consisted of blood. The chain is made from TRBV5-1 and TRBJ1-1, with the D gene too uncertain to name. The sequence was obtained from a woman in her twenties or thirties with Graves' ophthalmopathy. Donor details come from another sample of the same person, matched by shared clones. The sequence in DNA is TGCGCCAGCAGCTTGGCCGATAGGGCCACTGAAGCTTTCTTT. Translated, this is CASSLADRATEAFF.